Below, 18 T cell receptor beta chains from the same sample are listed, as sequenced in a study of T cell clonality in common variable immunodeficiency. General study results and limits: Fewer deletions and N-nucleotide insertions were reportedly seen in common variable immunodeficiency TCR beta sequences.

This table comes from immunoSEQ multiplex PCR, and its TCRdb copy is limited to in-frame clones, with some not included. Singletons are absent from the sample, which has about 34,000 clones. No cognate antigen is known for these TCRs. Sequencing was done on a sample of peripheral blood mononuclear cells. These receptors came from a human donor with common variable immunodeficiency.

The DNA read from the CDR3 is TGTGCCAGCAGCTTCGGTTTTTCGGACAATGAG. Protein product: CASSFGFSDNE. The whole CDR3 sequence reads CASSFGFSDNEQFF. The gene calls are TRBV5-6 and TRBJ2-1; D unresolved. The CDR3 is cut off 3 residues early in the read; its end comes from the germline J gene. Germline V gene sequence: CDR1 SGHDT, CDR2 YYEEEE. The CDR3 has 14 amino acids. V was clipped by 2 bases and J by 5 bases, with 11 bases between them.

This clone is labeled as medium-sized (0.01 to 0.1%). The sequence runs out 3 residues before the end of the CDR3; the remainder is reconstructed from the germline J gene. The chain combines TRBV2 with TRBJ1-6; no reliable D call. Trimming took off 1 base at V and 0 bases at J, with 7 bases between the two ends. This CDR3 is built from 16 residues. Germline CDR1 SNHLY, CDR2 FYNNEI. CDR3 bases read: TGTGCCAGCAGTGAAGTAGAGCCCTCCTATAATTCACCC. Protein: CASSEVEPSYNSP. The entire CDR3 is CASSEVEPSYNSPLHF.

The table lists this clone with a few counts. The read ends 3 residues before the CDR3 terminus; that terminus is restored from the germline J gene. The rearrangement links TRBV19 to TRBJ2-7, with 7 bases matching TRBD2. Germline V gene data show CDR1 as LNHDA and CDR2 as SQIVND (reference sequence). J was trimmed by 3 bases and V by 4 bases; bases with no gene match: 12. This CDR3 comprises 16 residues. CDR3 sequence reads: CASSNYGGGRGYEQYF. CDR3 bases read: TGTGCCAGTAGTAATTATGGAGGAGGGAGGGGCTACGAG.

This clone was seen ten or more times. The missing CDR3 end, 3 residues past where the read stops, is filled in from the germline J gene. The gene calls are TRBV6-1 and TRBJ1-6, with TRBD1 as a possible D gene (6 bases). Trimming shortened V by 3 bases and J by 4 bases, and 13 bases separated the two germline ends. CDR3 size: 16 residues. Looked up from germline, CDR1 is MNHNS and CDR2 is SASEGT. The CDR3 is CASSDRNRGYNSPLHF. CDR3 DNA (partial): TGTGCCAGCAGTGATAGGAATAGGGGGTATAATTCACCC.

Regarding this clone: The read halts 3 residues ahead of the CDR3 end, with the missing end drawn from the germline J gene. The chain uses TRBV19 and TRBJ2-1, with a tentative D call TRBD2 (5 bases). Per the germline V gene, CDR1 is LNHDA and CDR2 is SQIVND (reference sequence). The CDR3 spans 13 residues. The germline V and J ends were trimmed by 8 bases and 8 bases, with 16 bases remaining between them. The DNA read from the CDR3 is TGTGCCAGTCTCTCGCCGAAGAGGGATGAG. This translates into CASLSPKRDE. The full CDR3 protein is CASLSPKRDEQFF.

This clone was counted ten times or more. The read halts 3 residues ahead of the CDR3 end, with the missing end drawn from the germline J gene. The chain has TRBV30 and TRBJ2-7; 11 nucleotides align to TRBD1. The V and J ends lost 5 bases and 5 bases, in that order; junction bases with no gene match: 2. The CDR3 length is 12 residues. CDR1 and CDR2 from the germline V gene are GTSNPN and SVGIG (reference sequence). Partial CDR3 DNA: TGTGCCTGGGGGACAGGGGGAGACGAG. Its translation: CAWGTGGDE. The whole CDR3 region reads CAWGTGGDEQYF. Combining the CDR3 with reference TRBV30 and TRBJ2-7 gives the whole variable domain SQTIHQWPATLVQPVGSPLSLECTVEGTSNPNLYWYRQAAGRGLQLLFYSVGIGQISSEVPQNLSASRPQDRQFILSSKKLLLSDSGFYLCAWGTGGDEQYFGPGTRLTVT.

This clone was counted at least ten times. Coverage ceases 3 residues before the CDR3 finishes, and the germline J gene fills in the end. J is TRBJ2-3 and V is TRBV19, with 8 bases fitting TRBD2. The germline gives CDR1 LNHDA, CDR2 SQIVND (reference sequence). Germline trimming cut 5 bases from V and 3 bases from J; bases unmatched to any gene: 4. The CDR3 has 14 amino acids. CDR3 bases read: TGTGCCAGTAGTGACCTAGCGGGTACAGATACG. This codes for CASSDLAGTDT. The entire CDR3 reads CASSDLAGTDTQYF.

This clone was picked up a small number of times. The CDR3 end lies 3 residues beyond the end of the read and is filled in from the germline J gene. V is TRBV5-1 and J is TRBJ2-7; the D is unclear. Trimming cost V 0 bases and J 5 bases, with 12 bases left between them. The germline CDR1 and CDR2 sequences are SGHRS and YFSETQ. The CDR3 consists of 14 residues. The sequenced part of the CDR3 DNA is TGCGCCAGCAGCTTGGACTCGTCGGTGAACGAG. This sequence encodes CASSLDSSVNE. The whole CDR3 region reads CASSLDSSVNEQYF.

This clone appeared many times. The read halts 3 residues ahead of the CDR3 end, with the missing end drawn from the germline J gene. This sequence joins TRBV5-1 and TRBJ2-3, with TRBD2 matching over 7 bases. From germline, CDR1 is SGHRS and CDR2 YFSETQ. Trimming took 2 bases from V and 2 from J; bases not matched to a gene: 8. CDR3 length: 16 residues. The sequenced CDR3 bases are TGCGCCAGCAGCTTTGCTAGCGGACCTAACACAGATACG. Protein: CASSFASGPNTDT. The CDR3 reads in full as CASSFASGPNTDTQYF. Supplemented by reference TRBV5-1 and TRBJ2-3, the full variable domain reads KAGVTQTPRYLIKTRGQQVTLSCSPISGHRSVSWYQQTPGQGLQFLFEYFSETQRNKGNFPGRFSGRQFSNSRSEMNVSTLELGDSALYLCASSFASGPNTDTQYFGPGTRLTVL.

This clone was detected only a few times. The missing CDR3 end, 3 residues past where the read stops, is filled in from the germline J gene. The chain uses TRBV5-1 and TRBJ2-1; D not resolved. CDR1 is SGHRS and CDR2 is YFSETQ in the germline V gene. The CDR3 spans 16 residues. V dropped 1 base and J dropped 2 bases, with 13 bases sitting between them. CDR3 DNA, as far as it was read: TGCGCCAGCAGCTTGTCCCCCGCAAGGGCCTACAATGAG. Protein: CASSLSPARAYNE. The full CDR3 reads CASSLSPARAYNEQFF.

Notes on this clone: Sequencing ends 3 residues short of the CDR3 end; the germline J gene provides the rest. This chain joins TRBV6-1 and TRBJ2-5, with D hard to call. V lost 4 bases and J 3 bases, leaving 12 bases between the germline ends. This CDR3 has 14 residues. The germline gives CDR1 MNHNS, CDR2 SASEGT. The CDR3 spells CASSARQREETQYF. CDR3 DNA, as far as it was read: TGTGCCAGCAGTGCCCGCCAGAGAGAAGAGACC.

This clone has a handful of counts. The DNA ends 3 residues before the CDR3 does, and the rest of the CDR3 is filled in from the germline J gene. The rearrangement uses TRBV7-9 and TRBJ1-2; a possible D gene is TRBD1 (6 bases). The CDR3 sequence is 14 residues long. Germline V gene sequence: CDR1 SEHNR, CDR2 FQNEAQ (reference sequence). CDR3 DNA, as far as it was read: TGTGCCAGCAGCCGGCAAACAGGGTTCTGGGGC. As protein: CASSRQTGFWG. The entire CDR3 sequence reads CASSRQTGFWGYTF.

This clone occurred a few times. The read is 3 residues too short to cover the CDR3 end, so that end is filled in from the germline J gene. V gene TRBV19 combines with J gene TRBJ2-3, with 8 bases lining up with TRBD2. The junction had 13 bases not matched to a gene; V was cut back by 5 bases and J by 3 bases. CDR1 and CDR2 (germline): LNHDA, SQIVND (reference sequence). The CDR3 extends over 17 amino acids. The CDR3 DNA, read in part, is TGTGCCAGTAGTTTCCGGACTAGCCGCCTAGAAACAGATACG. Residues: CASSFRTSRLETDT. The CDR3, in full, reads CASSFRTSRLETDTQYF. The whole variable domain, filled in from reference TRBV19 and TRBJ2-3, reads DGGITQSPKYLFRKEGQNVTLSCEQNLNHDAMYWYRQDPGQGLRLIYYSQIVNDFQKGDIAEGYSVSREKKESFPLTVTSAQKNPTAFYLCASSFRTSRLETDTQYFGPGTRLTVL.

For this clone: The CDR3 end lies 3 residues beyond the end of the read and is filled in from the germline J gene. J is TRBJ2-7 and V is TRBV2, with TRBD1 matching 8 bases. Germline CDR1 reads SNHLY; CDR2 reads FYNNEI. The J segment lost 6 bases and the V segment lost 8 bases, leaving 6 bases of the junction unmatched. The CDR3 runs 12 residues. The CDR3 bases that were read are TGTGCCAGCCGCAGGGGGCGAGGCGAG. This codes for CASRRGRGE. The full CDR3 protein is CASRRGRGEQYF.

This clone was detected ten times or more. From the germline J gene comes the end of the CDR3, since the read stops 3 residues before it. The rearrangement links TRBV20-1 to TRBJ1-1; D may be TRBD1 (5 bases). CDR3 length: 11 amino acids. Germline V gene sequence: CDR1 DFQATT, CDR2 SNEGSKA (reference sequence). This chain's CDR3 is CSARQGAQAFF. The part of the CDR3 DNA that was read is TGCAGTGCTAGACAGGGAGCGCAA.

This clone was detected many times. The CDR3 is cut off 3 residues early in the read; its end comes from the germline J gene. The chain employs TRBV9 and TRBJ1-6, with D maybe TRBD1 (5 bases). The CDR3 covers 14 residues. From germline, CDR1 is SGDLS and CDR2 YYNGEE. V gave up 2 bases and J gave up 7 bases, with 10 bases separating them. The CDR3: CASSVAQVNSPLHF. The DNA read from the CDR3 is TGTGCCAGCAGCGTGGCACAGGTCAATTCACCC.

This clone came up a few times. The read ends 3 residues before the CDR3 terminus; that terminus is restored from the germline J gene. V is TRBV19 and J is TRBJ2-1; unclear D gene. The CDR3 contains 17 residues. Germline assignment: CDR1 LNHDA and CDR2 SQIVND (reference sequence). Trimming left V 2 bases short and J 0 bases short, with 14 bases between. Partial CDR3 DNA: TGTGCCAGTAGTATAAGTAGCCTCACAAACTCCTACAATGAG. Residues: CASSISSLTNSYNE. The full CDR3 is CASSISSLTNSYNEQFF.

This clone was seen only a few times. The CDR3 end is not reached by the read, which stops 3 residues before it; the germline J gene fills it in. The chain has TRBV19 and TRBJ2-7, with TRBD1 matching over 9 bases. The CDR3 is made up of 16 amino acids. The trim removed 7 bases at V and 2 bases at J, leaving 12 bases unmatched. Per germline, CDR1 LNHDA and CDR2 SQIVND (reference sequence). The sequenced CDR3 bases are TGTGCCAGTACCCCTCCCGTCGGGACAGGGCCCTACGAG. It codes for CASTPPVGTGPYE. The complete CDR3 protein is CASTPPVGTGPYEQYF. Based on the CDR3 plus reference TRBV19 and TRBJ2-7, the full variable domain is DGGITQSPKYLFRKEGQNVTLSCEQNLNHDAMYWYRQDPGQGLRLIYYSQIVNDFQKGDIAEGYSVSREKKESFPLTVTSAQKNPTAFYLCASTPPVGTGPYEQYFGPGTRLTVT.